The clone carrying this T cell receptor beta chain appeared once. What it recognizes is unknown. The junction departs from the called germline gene at one end, perhaps through a read error. This sample is part of a study of CD8+CD57+ T cells in acquired aplastic anemia. Profiling that covered TCR beta VDJ and CDR3 relied on genomic DNA as its template. Each CDR3 protein is one row after TCRdb ran MiXCR on the reads. The sample has hundreds of thousands of distinct CDR3 sequences, approximately 80% seen once; the top ten hold 40% to 50%. This CDR3 is 12 amino acids long. CDR1 and CDR2 from the germline V gene are DFQATT and SNEGSKA (reference sequence). Study observations and caveats: Around 27 CD8+ CDR3 sequences occurred in both the patients and the controls.

Previously, flow cytometry had revealed CD8+CD57+ cell expansion in the patients chosen for sequencing. The patients, all of them, had severe acquired aplastic anemia. The sequencing input was sorted CD4+, CD8+, or CD8+CD57+ T cells (not recorded which) from PBMCs. The clonotype comes from a human donor with aplastic anemia. The rearrangement uses TRBV20-1 and TRBJ1-2; a possible D gene is TRBD1 (5 bases). The CDR3 here is CSAIDRDKGDTF. In DNA, the CDR3 is TGCAGCGCTATAGACAGAGACAAGGGAGACACCTTC.